This paragraph reports one T cell receptor beta chain. RNA transcripts yielded amplified TCR beta CDR3 regions. First-round RT-PCR of the TCR CDR3 relied on the HTBI primer set. TCRdb re-called the multiplex PCR reads through MiXCR, storing one row per CDR3 protein. The sample yields 540,000 or so distinct CDR3 sequences, roughly 50% seen once. CDR1 is SEHNR and CDR2 is FQNEAQ in the germline V gene (reference sequence). Trimming removed 5 bases at V and 0 bases at J, with 17 bases between. The CDR3 runs 18 residues. The record originates from a study of T cells in Graves' hyperthyroidism and ophthalmopathy.

The source is an adult woman with Graves' disease, either hyperthyroidism or ophthalmopathy (not recorded which). The sequencing sample was made of peripheral blood or thyroid tissue (not recorded which). The chain couples TRBV7-9 to TRBJ2-6; possible D gene TRBD1, 6 bases. The CDR3 DNA is TGTGCCAGCAGCACGACCCGGGACACGAACTCTGGGGCCAACGTCCTGACTTTC. Its translation is CASSTTRDTNSGANVLTF.